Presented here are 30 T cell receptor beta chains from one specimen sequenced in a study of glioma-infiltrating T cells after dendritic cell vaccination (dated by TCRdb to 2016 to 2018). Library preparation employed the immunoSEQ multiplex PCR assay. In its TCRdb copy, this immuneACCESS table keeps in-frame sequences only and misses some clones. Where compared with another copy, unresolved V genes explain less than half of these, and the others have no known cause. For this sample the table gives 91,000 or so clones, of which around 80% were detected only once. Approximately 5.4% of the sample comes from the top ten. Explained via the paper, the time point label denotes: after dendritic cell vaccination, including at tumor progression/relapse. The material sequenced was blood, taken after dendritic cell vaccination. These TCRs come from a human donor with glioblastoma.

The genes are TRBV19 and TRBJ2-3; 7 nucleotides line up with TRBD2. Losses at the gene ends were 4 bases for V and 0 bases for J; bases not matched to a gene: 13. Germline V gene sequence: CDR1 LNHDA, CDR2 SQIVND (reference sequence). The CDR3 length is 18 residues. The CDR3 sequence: CASSRTSASLSSTDTQYF. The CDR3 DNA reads TGTGCCAGTAGTAGAACTAGCGCTTCCTTATCTAGCACAGATACGCAGTATTTT.

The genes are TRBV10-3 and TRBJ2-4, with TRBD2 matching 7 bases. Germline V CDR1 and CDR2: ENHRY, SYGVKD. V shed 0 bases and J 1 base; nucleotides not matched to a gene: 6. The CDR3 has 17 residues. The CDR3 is CAISESRAGAAKNIQYF. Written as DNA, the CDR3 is TGTGCCATCAGTGAGTCGCGGGCGGGAGCCGCCAAAAACATTCAGTACTTC.

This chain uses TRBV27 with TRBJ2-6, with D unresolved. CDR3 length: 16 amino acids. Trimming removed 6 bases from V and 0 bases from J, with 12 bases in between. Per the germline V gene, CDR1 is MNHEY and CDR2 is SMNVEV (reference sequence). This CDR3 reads CASSFYTSSGANVLTF. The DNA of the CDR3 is TGTGCCAGCAGCTTTTACACCAGCTCTGGGGCCAACGTCCTGACTTTC.

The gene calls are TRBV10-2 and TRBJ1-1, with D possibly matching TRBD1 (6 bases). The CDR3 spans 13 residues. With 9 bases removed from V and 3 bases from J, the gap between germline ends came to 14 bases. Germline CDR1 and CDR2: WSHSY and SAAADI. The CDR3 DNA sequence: TGCGCCAGTGGGGCTGGGGGCCACACTGAAGCTTTCTTT. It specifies CASGAGGHTEAFF.

The CDR3 DNA follows: TGTGCCAGTAGGGGGGGACCGAGCATGAACACTGAAGCTTTCTTT. Encoded protein: CASRGGPSMNTEAFF. The chain has TRBV19 and TRBJ1-1, with D possibly matching TRBD1 (5 bases). The CDR3 covers 15 residues. Germline loops: CDR1 LNHDA, CDR2 SQIVND (reference sequence). V lost 6 bases, J lost 0 bases, and 14 bases lay in between.

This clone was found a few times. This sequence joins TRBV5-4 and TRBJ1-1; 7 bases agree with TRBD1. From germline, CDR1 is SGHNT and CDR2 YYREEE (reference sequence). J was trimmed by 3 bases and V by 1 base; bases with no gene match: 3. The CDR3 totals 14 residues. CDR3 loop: CASSLQGVHTEAFF. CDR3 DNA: TGTGCCAGCAGCTTGCAGGGGGTACACACTGAAGCTTTCTTT.

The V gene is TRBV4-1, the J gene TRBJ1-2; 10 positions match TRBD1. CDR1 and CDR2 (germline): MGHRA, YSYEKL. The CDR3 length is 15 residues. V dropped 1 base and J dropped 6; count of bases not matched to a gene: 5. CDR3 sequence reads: CASSQADRGGDGYTF. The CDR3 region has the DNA TGCGCCAGCAGCCAAGCGGACAGGGGGGGCGATGGCTACACCTTC.

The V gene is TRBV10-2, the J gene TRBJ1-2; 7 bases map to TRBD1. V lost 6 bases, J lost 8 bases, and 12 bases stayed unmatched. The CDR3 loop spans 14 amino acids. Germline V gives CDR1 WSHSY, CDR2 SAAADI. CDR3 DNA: TGCGCCAGCAGGCCAGACAGGGCTGAGGGAGGCTACACCTTC. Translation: CASRPDRAEGGYTF.

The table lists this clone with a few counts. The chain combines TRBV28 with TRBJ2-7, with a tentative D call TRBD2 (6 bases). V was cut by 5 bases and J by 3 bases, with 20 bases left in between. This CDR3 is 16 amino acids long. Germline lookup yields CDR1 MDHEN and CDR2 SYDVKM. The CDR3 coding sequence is TGTGCCAGCAGTGGGGAGGTCGGGCCTCTAGTCTACGAGCAGTACTTC. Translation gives CASSGEVGPLVYEQYF.

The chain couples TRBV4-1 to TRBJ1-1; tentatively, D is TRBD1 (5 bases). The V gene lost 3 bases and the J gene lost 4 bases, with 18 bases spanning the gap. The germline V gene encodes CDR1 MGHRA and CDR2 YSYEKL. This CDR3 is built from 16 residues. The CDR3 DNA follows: TGCGCCAGCAGCCACCCTAGGGGAGGAGGGACCACTGAAGCTTTCTTT. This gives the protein CASSHPRGGGTTEAFF.

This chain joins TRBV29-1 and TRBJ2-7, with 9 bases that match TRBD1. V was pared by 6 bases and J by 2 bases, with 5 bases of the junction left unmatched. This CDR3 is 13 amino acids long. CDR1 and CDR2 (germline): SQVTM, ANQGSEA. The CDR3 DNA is TGCAGCGTATGGACAGGGGTAACCTACGAGCAGTACTTC. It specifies CSVWTGVTYEQYF.

The CDR3 reads CASSDQAAPDYEQYF. CDR3 sequence (DNA): TGCGCCAGCAGTGACCAAGCGGCTCCTGACTACGAGCAGTACTTC. The chain couples TRBV10-1 to TRBJ2-7; possible D gene TRBD2, 5 bases. Trimming removed 3 bases from V and 3 bases from J, with 15 bases in between. The CDR3 covers 15 residues. Germline V gene lookup returns CDR1 WNHNN and CDR2 SYGVQD (reference sequence).

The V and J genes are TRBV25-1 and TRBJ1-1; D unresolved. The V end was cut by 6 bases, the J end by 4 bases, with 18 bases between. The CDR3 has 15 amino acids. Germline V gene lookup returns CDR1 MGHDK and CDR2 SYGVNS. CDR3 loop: CASSPRGIWGTEAFF. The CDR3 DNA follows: TGTGCCAGCAGCCCGAGAGGGATTTGGGGCACTGAAGCTTTCTTT.

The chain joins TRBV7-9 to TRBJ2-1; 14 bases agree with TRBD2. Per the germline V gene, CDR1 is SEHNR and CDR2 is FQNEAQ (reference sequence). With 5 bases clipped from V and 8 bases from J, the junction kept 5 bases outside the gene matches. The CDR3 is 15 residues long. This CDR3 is CASSPGTSGSDEQFF. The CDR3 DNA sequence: TGTGCCAGCAGCCCCGGGACTAGCGGGAGCGATGAGCAGTTCTTC.

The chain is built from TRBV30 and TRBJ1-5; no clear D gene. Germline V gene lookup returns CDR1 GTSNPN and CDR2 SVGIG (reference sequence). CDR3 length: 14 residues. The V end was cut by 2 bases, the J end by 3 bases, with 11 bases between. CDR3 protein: CAWSTGVSNQPQHF. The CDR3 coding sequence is TGTGCCTGGAGTACCGGGGTTTCCAATCAGCCCCAGCATTTT.

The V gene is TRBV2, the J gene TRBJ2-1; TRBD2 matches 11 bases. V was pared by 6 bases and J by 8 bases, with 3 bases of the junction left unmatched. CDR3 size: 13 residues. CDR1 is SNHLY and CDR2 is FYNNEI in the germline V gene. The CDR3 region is CASRTSGVDEQFF. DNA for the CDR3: TGTGCCAGCAGGACTAGCGGGGTAGATGAGCAGTTCTTC.

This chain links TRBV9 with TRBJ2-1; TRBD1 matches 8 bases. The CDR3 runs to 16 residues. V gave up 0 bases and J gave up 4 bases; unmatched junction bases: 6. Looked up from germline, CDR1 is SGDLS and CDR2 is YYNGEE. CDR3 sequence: CASSVGGTGLYNEQFF. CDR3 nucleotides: TGTGCCAGCAGCGTAGGAGGGACAGGACTATACAATGAGCAGTTCTTC.

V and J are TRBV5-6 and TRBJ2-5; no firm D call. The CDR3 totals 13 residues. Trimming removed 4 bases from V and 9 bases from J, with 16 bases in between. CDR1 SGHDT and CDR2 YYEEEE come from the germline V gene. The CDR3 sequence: CASSLPPGEAQYF. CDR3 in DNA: TGTGCCAGCAGCCTACCCCCGGGTGAAGCCCAGTACTTC. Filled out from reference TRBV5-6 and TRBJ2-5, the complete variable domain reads DAGVTQSPTHLIKTRGQQVTLRCSPKSGHDTVSWYQQALGQGPQFIFQYYEEEERQRGNFPDRFSGHQFPNYSSELNVNALLLGDSALYLCASSLPPGEAQYFGPGTRLLVL.

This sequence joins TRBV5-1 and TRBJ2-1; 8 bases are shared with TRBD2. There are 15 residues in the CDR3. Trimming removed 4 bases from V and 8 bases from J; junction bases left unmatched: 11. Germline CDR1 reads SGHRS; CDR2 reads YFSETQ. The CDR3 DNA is TGCGCCAGCAGCCTTGCGGGCGGGAGGTTCGATGAGCAGTTCTTC. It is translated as CASSLAGGRFDEQFF.

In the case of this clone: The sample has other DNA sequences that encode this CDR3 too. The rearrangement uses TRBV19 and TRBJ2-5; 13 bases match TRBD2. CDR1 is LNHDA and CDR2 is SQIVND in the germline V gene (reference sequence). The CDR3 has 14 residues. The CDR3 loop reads CATRTSGRGETQYF. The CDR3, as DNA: TGTGCTACACGGACTAGCGGGAGAGGGGAGACCCAGTACTTC.

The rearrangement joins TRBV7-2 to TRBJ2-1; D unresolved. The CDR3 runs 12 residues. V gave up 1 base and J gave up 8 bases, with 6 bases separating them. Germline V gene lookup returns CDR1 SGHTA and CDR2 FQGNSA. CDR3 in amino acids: CASSLVVYEQFF. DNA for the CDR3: TGTGCCAGCAGCTTAGTCGTGTATGAGCAGTTCTTC.

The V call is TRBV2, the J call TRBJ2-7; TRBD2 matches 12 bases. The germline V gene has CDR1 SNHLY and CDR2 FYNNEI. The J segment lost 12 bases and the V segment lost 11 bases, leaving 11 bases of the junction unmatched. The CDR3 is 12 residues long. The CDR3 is CAGRTSGVQTYF. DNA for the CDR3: TGTGCCGGTCGGACTAGCGGGGTTCAAACGTACTTC.

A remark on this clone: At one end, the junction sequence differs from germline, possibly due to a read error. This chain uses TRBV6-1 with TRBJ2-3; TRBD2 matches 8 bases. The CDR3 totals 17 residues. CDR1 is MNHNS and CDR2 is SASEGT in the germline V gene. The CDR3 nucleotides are TGTGCCAGCAGTAAAGCCCTTAGCGGGGCCAGCACAGATACGCAGTATTTT. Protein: CASSKALSGASTDTQYF.

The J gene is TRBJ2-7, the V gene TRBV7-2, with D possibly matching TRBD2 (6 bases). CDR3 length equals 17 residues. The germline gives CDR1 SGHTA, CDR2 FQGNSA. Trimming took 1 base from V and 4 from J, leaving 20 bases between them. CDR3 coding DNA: TGTGCCAGCAGCTTAGTTGGGATGGCGGGGAGTATGTACGAGCAGTACTTC. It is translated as CASSLVGMAGSMYEQYF.

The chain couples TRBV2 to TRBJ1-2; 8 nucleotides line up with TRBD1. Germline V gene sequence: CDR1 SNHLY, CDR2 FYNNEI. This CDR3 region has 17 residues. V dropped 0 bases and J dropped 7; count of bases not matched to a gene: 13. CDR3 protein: CASSEAIGTGVWVGYTF. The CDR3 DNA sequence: TGTGCCAGCAGTGAAGCGATCGGGACAGGCGTATGGGTTGGCTACACCTTC.

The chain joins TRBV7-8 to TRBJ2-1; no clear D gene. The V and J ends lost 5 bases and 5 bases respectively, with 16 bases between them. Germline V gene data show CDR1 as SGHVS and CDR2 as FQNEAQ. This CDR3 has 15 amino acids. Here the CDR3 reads CASSLGMAVDNEQFF. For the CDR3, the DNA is TGTGCCAGCAGCCTAGGGATGGCGGTGGACAATGAGCAGTTCTTC.

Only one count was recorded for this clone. This chain's CDR3 is CASSLLVGQLQETQYF. CDR3 nucleotides: TGTGCCAGCAGTTTATTGGTGGGACAACTCCAAGAGACCCAGTACTTC. The chain has TRBV28 and TRBJ2-5; possible D gene TRBD1, 6 bases. Germline V lookup: CDR1 MDHEN, CDR2 SYDVKM. The CDR3 is 16 amino acids. The V end lost 1 base, the J end lost 1 base, and 13 bases lay between the germline ends.

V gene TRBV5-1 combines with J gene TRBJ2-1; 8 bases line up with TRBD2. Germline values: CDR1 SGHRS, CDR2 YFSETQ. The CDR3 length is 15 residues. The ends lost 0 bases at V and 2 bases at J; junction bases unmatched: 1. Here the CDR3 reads CASSLALAAYNEQFF. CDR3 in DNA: TGCGCCAGCAGCTTGGCACTAGCGGCCTACAATGAGCAGTTCTTC.

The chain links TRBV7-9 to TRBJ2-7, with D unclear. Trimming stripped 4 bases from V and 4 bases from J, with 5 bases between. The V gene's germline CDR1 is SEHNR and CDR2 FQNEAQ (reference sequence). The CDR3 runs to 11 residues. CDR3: CASSSQYEQYF. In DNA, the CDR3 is TGTGCCAGCAGCTCACAATACGAGCAGTACTTC.

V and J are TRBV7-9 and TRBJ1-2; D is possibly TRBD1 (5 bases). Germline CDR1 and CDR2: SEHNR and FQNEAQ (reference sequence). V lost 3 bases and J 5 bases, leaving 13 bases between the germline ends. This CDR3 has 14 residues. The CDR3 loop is CASSFAGGRYGYTF. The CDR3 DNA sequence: TGTGCCAGCAGCTTTGCTGGGGGGAGGTATGGCTACACCTTC.